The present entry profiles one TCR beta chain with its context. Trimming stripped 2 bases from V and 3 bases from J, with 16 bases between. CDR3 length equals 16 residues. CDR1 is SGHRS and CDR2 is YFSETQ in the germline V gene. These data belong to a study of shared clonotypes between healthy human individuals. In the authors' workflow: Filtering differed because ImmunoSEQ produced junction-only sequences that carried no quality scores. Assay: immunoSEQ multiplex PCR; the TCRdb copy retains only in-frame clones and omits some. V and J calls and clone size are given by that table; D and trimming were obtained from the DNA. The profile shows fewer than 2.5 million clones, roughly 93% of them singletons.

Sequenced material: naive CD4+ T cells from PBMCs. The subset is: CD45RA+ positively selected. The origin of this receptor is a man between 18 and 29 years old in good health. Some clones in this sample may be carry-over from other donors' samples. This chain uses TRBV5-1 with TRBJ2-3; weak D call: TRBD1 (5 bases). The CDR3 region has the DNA TGCGCCAGCAGCTTTCCGGCGACAGAAAATACAGATACGCAGTATTTT. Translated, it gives CASSFPATENTDTQYF.